The present entry profiles one TCR beta chain with its context. Its antigen is unidentified. This sample was taken from a study of identical twins. Each CDR3 protein gets one entry after TCRdb re-called the 5' RACE reads with MiXCR. The table lists under 350,000 distinct CDR3 sequences, 9.5% of them singletons. Study findings and constraints: Abundant beta clonotypes from cord blood bore fewer insertions; memory repertoires lacked this pattern. Conclusions came from cross-sectional statistical analysis, not from following the same donors.

The V end was cut by 6 bases, the J end by 4 bases, with 13 bases between. Germline V lookup: CDR1 DFQATT, CDR2 SNEGSKA (reference sequence). The CDR3 totals 13 residues. This sample also appeared in a second study, on yellow fever vaccine responses in identical twins.

V gene TRBV20-1 combines with J gene TRBJ2-1; D remains unclear. The sequence came from a woman aged 18-29 years in good health. Sequenced: CD8+ T cells sorted from blood. The CDR3 protein is CSAEMRLYNEQFF. CDR3 coding DNA: TGCAGTGCCGAGATGAGACTTTACAATGAGCAGTTCTTC.